Below, 20 T cell receptor beta chains from the same sample are listed, as sequenced in a study of T cells in Graves' hyperthyroidism and ophthalmopathy. Authors of the study amplified TCR beta CDR3 regions from RNA transcripts. With the HTBI primer set, the TCR CDR3 went through a first round of RT-PCR. MiXCR was run by TCRdb on the multiplex PCR reads, yielding one entry per CDR3 protein. This table holds approximately 700,000 distinct CDR3 sequences, roughly 15% found once. Sequenced: blood. Every receptor here comes from a man aged 18-30 years with Graves' hyperthyroidism.

The chain couples TRBV14 to TRBJ2-7; tentatively, D is TRBD1 (6 bases). Trimming removed 1 base at V and 4 bases at J, with 20 bases between. The length of the CDR3 is 17 residues. Germline V gives CDR1 SGHDN, CDR2 FVKESK. In DNA, the CDR3 is TGTGCCAGCAGCCAAGTGATCCGTTGGGGGCGCGGGTACGAGCAGTACTTC. It specifies CASSQVIRWGRGYEQYF.

With respect to this clonotype: A much more abundant neighbour one base away suggests this may be a read error. The chain links TRBV28 to TRBJ2-7; TRBD2 agrees at 7 bases. V trimming: 5 bases; J trimming: 6 bases; junction bases outside the gene matches: 13. There are 15 residues in the CDR3. Germline assignment: CDR1 MDHEN and CDR2 SYDVKM. Here the CDR3 reads CASSLLGAGTGEQYF. The CDR3 DNA reads as TGTGCCAGCAGTCTCCTGGGAGCGGGAACCGGCGAGCAGTACTTC. Looking up the rest from reference TRBV28 and TRBJ2-7 gives the full variable domain: DVKVTQSSRYLVKRTGEKVFLECVQDMDHENMFWYRQDPGLGLRLIYFSYDVKMKEKGDIPEGYSVSREKKERFSLILESASTNQTSMYLCASSLLGAGTGEQYFGPGTRLTVT.

The chain is built from TRBV24-1 and TRBJ2-6; D may be TRBD1 or TRBD2 (5 bases each). Trimming took off 4 bases at V and 3 bases at J, with 9 bases between the two ends. The CDR3 totals 15 residues. The germline CDR1 and CDR2 sequences are KGHDR and SFDVKD. CDR3 protein: CATSEGRGGANVLTF. CDR3 bases: TGTGCCACCAGTGAGGGACGGGGTGGGGCCAACGTCCTGACTTTC.

V usage is TRBV20-1 and J usage is TRBJ2-3; D is unclear. In germline, CDR1 is DFQATT, CDR2 SNEGSKA (reference sequence). Deletions cut 1 base from V and 9 bases from J, with 8 bases between. The CDR3 has 11 residues. The CDR3 region has the DNA TGCAGTGCTAGAGCGGGTCCCACGCAGTATTTT. It encodes CSARAGPTQYF.

There are many counts of this clonotype. The chain joins TRBV2 to TRBJ2-5; 10 bases fit TRBD1. CDR3 length equals 15 residues. Germline V gives CDR1 SNHLY, CDR2 FYNNEI. V trimming: 7 bases; J trimming: 1 base; junction bases outside the gene matches: 6. Here the CDR3 reads CASNRQGAVQETQYF. The CDR3, as DNA: TGTGCCAGCAACCGACAGGGGGCGGTCCAAGAGACCCAGTACTTC.

In this sample, this clonotype turned up a few times. The gene calls are TRBV7-8 and TRBJ1-2; the D is unclear. The CDR3 consists of 14 residues. Germline V lookup: CDR1 SGHVS, CDR2 FQNEAQ. V was trimmed by 5 bases and J by 0 bases, leaving 10 bases between them. CDR3 nucleotides: TGTGCCAGCAGCCCAATTGGCCCTAACTATGGCTACACCTTC. Its protein is CASSPIGPNYGYTF.

This clonotype was detected a few times. The J gene is TRBJ2-3, the V gene TRBV15; 7 nucleotides agree with TRBD1. Looked up from germline, CDR1 is LNHNV and CDR2 is YYDKDF (reference sequence). V trimming: 3 bases; J trimming: 3 bases; junction bases outside the gene matches: 9. This CDR3 contains 16 residues. DNA of the CDR3: TGTGCCACCAGCAGGACGGACAGGCCGGGAACAGATACGCAGTATTTT. Translating gives CATSRTDRPGTDTQYF.

This clonotype was recorded a few times. This chain joins TRBV28 and TRBJ2-2; D ambiguous. The germline V and J ends were trimmed by 5 bases and 8 bases, with 12 bases remaining between them. The CDR3 contains 13 residues. The germline gives CDR1 MDHEN, CDR2 SYDVKM. CDR3 bases: TGTGCCAGCAGTCACCCCCCCTCGGGGGAGCTGTTTTTT. Translated: CASSHPPSGELFF. The entire variable domain, with the rest obtained from reference TRBV28 and TRBJ2-2, is as follows: DVKVTQSSRYLVKRTGEKVFLECVQDMDHENMFWYRQDPGLGLRLIYFSYDVKMKEKGDIPEGYSVSREKKERFSLILESASTNQTSMYLCASSHPPSGELFFGEGSRLTVL.

On this clonotype: A single base separates this from a much larger clone, so it may be a read error. This chain connects TRBV7-2 to TRBJ2-1; tentatively, D is TRBD2 (5 bases). CDR3 length: 15 amino acids. The germline V gene has CDR1 SGHTA and CDR2 FQGNSA. For the CDR3, the DNA is TGTGCCAGCAGCGGCCGGGGAAACTGGAACAAAGAGCAGTTCTTC. Protein: CASSGRGNWNKEQFF.

Only a few counts were recorded for this clonotype. CDR3 protein: CASSLMTVHSNQPQHF. CDR3 bases: TGTGCCAGCAGCTTAATGACAGTCCATAGCAATCAGCCCCAGCATTTT. This chain joins TRBV7-2 and TRBJ1-5, with a tentative D call TRBD1 (5 bases). The CDR3 runs to 16 residues. Germline V gene data show CDR1 as SGHTA and CDR2 as FQGNSA. V was shortened by 2 bases and J by 0 bases, with 11 bases between the two germline ends.

This clonotype was detected ten times or more. J is TRBJ1-2 and V is TRBV6-1; TRBD1 agrees at 9 bases. This CDR3 contains 13 residues. In germline, CDR1 is MNHNS, CDR2 SASEGT. With V trimmed by 6 bases and J by 4 bases, 3 bases remained unmatched. The CDR3 loop is CASRPTGGYGYTF. CDR3 DNA: TGTGCCAGCAGGCCGACAGGGGGCTATGGCTACACCTTC.

This clonotype came up many times. This rearrangement joins TRBV12-3 or TRBV12-4 to TRBJ1-4; D is perhaps TRBD1 (6 bases). The CDR3 is 13 residues long. V was pared by 4 bases and J by 8 bases, with 11 bases between. CDR3 residues: CASSSGTTEKLFF. CDR3 sequence (DNA): TGTGCCAGCAGTTCCGGGACAACCGAAAAACTGTTTTTT.

This clonotype was counted ten times or more. This chain connects TRBV12-3 or TRBV12-4 to TRBJ2-5; tentative D call: TRBD2 (6 bases). This CDR3 is built from 13 residues. V lost 3 bases to trimming and J lost 5 bases, with 10 bases between them. DNA for the CDR3: TGTGCCAGCAGTTTTGAGGGGAGGGAGACCCAGTACTTC. It codes for CASSFEGRETQYF.

The CDR3: CSARPGPGSSYEQYF. CDR3 coding DNA: TGCAGTGCCAGGCCTGGTCCCGGGAGCTCCTACGAGCAGTACTTC. The chain combines TRBV20-1 with TRBJ2-7, with D possibly being TRBD2 (6 bases). The CDR3 spans 15 residues. Germline assignment: CDR1 DFQATT and CDR2 SNEGSKA (reference sequence). The germline V and J ends were trimmed by 6 bases and 0 bases, with 18 bases remaining between them.

This clonotype was observed at least ten times. The chain joins TRBV7-2 to TRBJ2-2; D remains ambiguous. V was pared by 1 base and J by 3 bases, with 9 bases between. This CDR3 spans 15 amino acids. Per the germline V gene, CDR1 is SGHTA and CDR2 is FQGNSA. CDR3 protein: CASSLVGGYTGELFF. The CDR3, as DNA: TGTGCCAGCAGCTTAGTGGGCGGATACACCGGGGAGCTGTTTTTT.

The chain is built from TRBV6-1 and TRBJ1-6; D possibly corresponds to TRBD1 (6 bases). The CDR3 is 14 amino acids. The germline V gene has CDR1 MNHNS and CDR2 SASEGT. Trimming shortened V by 6 bases and J by 1 base, and 7 bases separated the two germline ends. The CDR3 DNA is TGTGCCAGCAGAGGGGGGTCCTATAATTCACCCCTCCACTTT. This translates into CASRGGSYNSPLHF.

The rearrangement uses TRBV7-3 and TRBJ2-3; weak D call: TRBD1 (5 bases). This CDR3 is built from 16 residues. Looked up from germline, CDR1 is SGHTA and CDR2 is FQGTGA. Trimming removed 1 base at V and 0 bases at J, with 11 bases between. The CDR3 DNA follows: TGTGCCAGCAGCTTAAAAGGGGAACCTAGCACAGATACGCAGTATTTT. As protein: CASSLKGEPSTDTQYF.

This clonotype turned up a few times. This sequence joins TRBV12-5 and TRBJ1-1; D call uncertain. The CDR3 is 13 amino acids. Trimming took off 4 bases at V and 3 bases at J, with 9 bases between the two ends. CDR1 is LGHNT, CDR2 FRNRAP, per germline. The CDR3 region has the DNA TGTGCTAGTGGTTCGTCACCCTACACTGAAGCTTTCTTT. Amino acid sequence: CASGSSPYTEAFF. Together with reference TRBV12-5 and TRBJ1-1, the CDR3 gives the full variable domain: DARVTQTPRHKVTEMGQEVTMRCQPILGHNTVFWYRQTMMQGLELLAYFRNRAPLDDSGMPKDRFSAEMPDATLATLKIQPSEPRDSAVYFCASGSSPYTEAFFGQGTRLTVV.

This clonotype was seen only a few times. One junction end disagrees with the germline gene, perhaps due to a read error. The rearrangement uses TRBV11-1 and TRBJ2-5; D is unresolved. This CDR3 has 13 residues. The germline CDR1 and CDR2 sequences are SGHAT and FQDESV (reference sequence). The CDR3 protein is CASSSLLVETLYF. CDR3 nucleotides: TGTGCCAGCAGCTCCCTCTTAGTGGAGACCCTGTACTTC.

This clonotype has ten or more counts. This rearrangement joins TRBV28 to TRBJ1-1; 7 bases match TRBD1. The CDR3 is 13 residues long. CDR1 and CDR2 (germline): MDHEN, SYDVKM. With V trimmed by 5 bases and J by 6 bases, 6 bases remained unmatched. DNA of the CDR3: TGTGCCAGCAGTCAAGGACAGGACCCTGAAGCTTTCTTT. It yields the protein CASSQGQDPEAFF.